The 23 T cell receptor beta chains reported below all come from one sample, sequenced in a study of T cells in Graves' hyperthyroidism and ophthalmopathy. The source material, RNA transcripts, was used to amplify TCR beta CDR3 regions. HTBI primers were employed in a first-round RT-PCR of the TCR CDR3. Via MiXCR, TCRdb re-called the multiplex PCR reads, giving one row per CDR3 protein. The sample has 550,000 to 600,000 distinct CDR3 sequences, over 15% seen once. The sample consisted of blood. These TCRs come from a woman under 30 with Graves' hyperthyroidism.

This clonotype was seen at least ten times. The chain joins TRBV10-3 to TRBJ2-1; 10 bases are a match to TRBD2. The length of the CDR3 is 16 residues. Trimming at V came to 6 bases and at J to 6 bases, leaving 11 bases not matched to a gene. Germline V gene lookup returns CDR1 ENHRY and CDR2 SYGVKD. In DNA form, the CDR3 reads TGTGCCATCAGCAATGAAGCGGGAGGGCCGGGCAATGAGCAGTTCTTC. Translating it yields CAISNEAGGPGNEQFF.

The rearrangement links TRBV20-1 to TRBJ1-4, with a tentative D call TRBD1 (5 bases). The CDR3 totals 15 residues. V shed 0 bases and J shed 10 bases, with 18 bases lying between them. From germline, CDR1 is DFQATT and CDR2 SNEGSKA (reference sequence). CDR3 DNA sequence: TGCAGTGCTAGAGACCTAAACCAGGGCGAGGCAAAACTGTTTTTT. Amino acids: CSARDLNQGEAKLFF.

V and J are TRBV3-1 and TRBJ2-7, with no clear D. V lost 3 bases, J lost 2 bases, and 8 bases lay in between. Germline V gene data show CDR1 as LGHDT and CDR2 as YNNKEL (reference sequence). This CDR3 region has 13 residues. The DNA of the CDR3 is TGTGCCAGCAGCCATCAGGCCCCCTACGAGCAGTACTTC. Its protein product is CASSHQAPYEQYF.

This clonotype has ten or more counts. The V and J genes are TRBV13 and TRBJ1-2; tentatively, D is TRBD1 (5 bases). The CDR3 length is 15 residues. Germline values: CDR1 PRHDT, CDR2 FYEKMQ (reference sequence). The V end was cut by 4 bases, the J end by 2 bases, with 14 bases between. CDR3 loop: CASSSRDQSNYGYTF. The CDR3 nucleotides are TGTGCCAGCAGCTCACGGGACCAGTCCAACTATGGCTACACCTTC.

This clonotype was seen many times. The V and J genes are TRBV11-3 and TRBJ1-1, with D perhaps matching TRBD1 (5 bases). The germline CDR1 and CDR2 sequences are SGHNT and YENEEA. CDR3 length: 17 residues. Trimming took off 0 bases at V and 3 bases at J, with 17 bases between the two ends. The CDR3 DNA reads as TGTGCCAGCAGCTTAGACGGTTGGGGGAGCTTGCACACTGAAGCTTTCTTT. Its protein product is CASSLDGWGSLHTEAFF. The full variable domain, with the rest looked up from reference TRBV11-3 and TRBJ1-1, is EAGVVQSPRYKIIEKKQPVAFWCNPISGHNTLYWYLQNLGQGPELLIRYENEEAVDDSQLPKDRFSAERLKGVDSTLKIQPAELGDSAVYLCASSLDGWGSLHTEAFFGQGTRLTVV.

In its sample, this clonotype was seen many times. The chain recombines TRBV5-5 with TRBJ2-3; TRBD2 agrees at 11 bases. The V and J ends lost 10 bases and 5 bases, in that order; junction bases with no gene match: 6. The germline V gene encodes CDR1 SGHKS and CDR2 YYEKEE (reference sequence). This CDR3 region has 13 residues. CDR3 sequence: CAYSGGAGDTQYF. The CDR3 region has the DNA TGTGCCTATAGCGGGGGGGCGGGAGATACGCAGTATTTT.

There are many counts of this clonotype. V and J are TRBV28 and TRBJ1-5; 8 nucleotides align to TRBD1. V was pared by 6 bases and J by 5 bases, with 9 bases of the junction left unmatched. Germline V lookup: CDR1 MDHEN, CDR2 SYDVKM. The CDR3 sequence is 15 residues long. DNA for the CDR3: TGTGCCAGCAGACCCGGACAGGGCTGGTATCAGCCCCAGCATTTT. Translation: CASRPGQGWYQPQHF.

This clonotype was observed a handful of times. The chain employs TRBV19 and TRBJ1-2; TRBD1 aligns across 7 bases. With 5 bases clipped from V and 8 bases from J, the junction kept 11 bases outside the gene matches. The CDR3 totals 14 residues. Germline CDR1 and CDR2: LNHDA and SQIVND (reference sequence). The CDR3 coding sequence is TGTGCCAGTAGTCCCCGGACAGGATCACGGGGCTACACCTTC. It is translated as CASSPRTGSRGYTF.

This clonotype was observed at least ten times. This chain joins TRBV12-3 or TRBV12-4 and TRBJ2-3; unclear D gene. V gave up 6 bases and J gave up 0 bases, with 13 bases separating them. This CDR3 spans 15 amino acids. The CDR3 DNA reads TGTGCCAGCAGGGGGTTACGGCCTAGCACAGATACGCAGTATTTT. It is translated as CASRGLRPSTDTQYF.

This clonotype was detected a few times. The chain recombines TRBV11-2 with TRBJ2-1; TRBD2 matches at 10 bases. The trim removed 0 bases at V and 0 bases at J, leaving 2 bases unmatched. Per the germline V gene, CDR1 is SGHAT and CDR2 is FQNNGV. The CDR3 loop spans 17 amino acids. The CDR3 DNA reads as TGTGCCAGCAGCTTAGACCCTAGCGGGAGCTCCTACAATGAGCAGTTCTTC. Protein: CASSLDPSGSSYNEQFF.

About this clonotype: This may arise from a read error, as a much more abundant clone is one base away. This chain uses TRBV24-1 with TRBJ1-2; TRBD1 is a possible D gene (5 bases). CDR1 is KGHDR, CDR2 SFDVKD, per germline. The CDR3 length is 15 residues. The CDR3 nucleotides read TGTGCCACCGAGGGGAGAGCCCGAGGGAACTATGGCCACACCTTC. It specifies CATEGRARGNYGHTF.

This clonotype was seen only a few times. CDR3 loop: CASSLDGGGVTSPLHF. Here the CDR3 DNA reads TGTGCCAGCAGCTTGGACGGCGGGGGAGTAACTTCACCCCTCCACTTT. V usage is TRBV5-6 and J usage is TRBJ1-6, with D perhaps TRBD1 (5 bases). Germline V gene sequence: CDR1 SGHDT, CDR2 YYEEEE. Trimming removed 0 bases at V and 9 bases at J, with 16 bases between. This CDR3 is built from 16 residues.

The sample holds many counts of this clonotype. V usage is TRBV7-9 and J usage is TRBJ1-2; TRBD1 matches 8 bases. The germline V gene has CDR1 SEHNR and CDR2 FQNEAQ (reference sequence). V lost 6 bases and J lost 7; bases outside the gene matches: 13. This CDR3 spans 15 amino acids. The CDR3 DNA is TGTGCCAGCAGAGACGGGACAGGAGAGGTTTCTGGCTACACCTTC. This sequence encodes CASRDGTGEVSGYTF.

This clonotype was counted many times. The V gene is TRBV28, the J gene TRBJ1-1; maybe TRBD1 (6 bases). Per germline, CDR1 MDHEN and CDR2 SYDVKM. V shed 3 bases and J shed 4 bases, with 12 bases lying between them. The length of the CDR3 is 14 residues. CDR3 protein: CASSLHAGATEAFF. The CDR3 region has the DNA TGTGCCAGCAGTTTGCATGCGGGGGCCACTGAAGCTTTCTTT.

In this sample, this clonotype turned up a few times. This sequence joins TRBV24-1 and TRBJ2-1; the D is unclear. Germline V gene sequence: CDR1 KGHDR, CDR2 SFDVKD. V gave up 4 bases and J gave up 9 bases, with 6 bases separating them. This CDR3 contains 11 residues. CDR3 bases: TGTGCCACCAGTGACGGTGGTGAGCAGTTCTTC. As protein: CATSDGGEQFF.

This clonotype was recorded many times. The rearrangement joins TRBV6-4 to TRBJ2-5; D ambiguous. CDR3 length equals 14 residues. Germline V gives CDR1 MRHNA, CDR2 SNTAGT. V was cut by 3 bases and J by 0 bases, with 8 bases left in between. The CDR3 sequence: CASSENGNQETQYF. CDR3 in DNA: TGTGCCAGCAGTGAGAACGGTAACCAAGAGACCCAGTACTTC.

This clonotype came up many times. The J gene is TRBJ2-7, the V gene TRBV11-2, with 10 bases matching TRBD1. The V gene end was trimmed by 5 bases and the J gene end by 3 bases; junction bases not matched to a gene: 7. There are 15 residues in the CDR3. The germline V gene has CDR1 SGHAT and CDR2 FQNNGV. CDR3 DNA: TGTGCCAGCAGCCGACAGGGGGCGTTCCTCTACGAGCAGTACTTC. Translated, it gives CASSRQGAFLYEQYF.

The chain links TRBV19 to TRBJ1-2; TRBD1 is a possible D gene (6 bases). V shed 4 bases and J shed 6 bases, with 24 bases lying between them. The germline V gene encodes CDR1 LNHDA and CDR2 SQIVND (reference sequence). There are 17 residues in the CDR3. CDR3 residues: CASSKWVTGPPRDGYTF. CDR3 DNA: TGTGCCAGTAGTAAATGGGTGACAGGCCCTCCCCGGGATGGCTACACCTTC. The complete variable domain, with remaining parts taken from reference TRBV19 and TRBJ1-2, reads DGGITQSPKYLFRKEGQNVTLSCEQNLNHDAMYWYRQDPGQGLRLIYYSQIVNDFQKGDIAEGYSVSREKKESFPLTVTSAQKNPTAFYLCASSKWVTGPPRDGYTFGSGTRLTVV.

This clonotype was detected ten times or more. The genes are TRBV7-9 and TRBJ2-7; D remains ambiguous. Trimming removed 4 bases at V and 5 bases at J, with 12 bases between. CDR3 length equals 13 residues. Germline V gene sequence: CDR1 SEHNR, CDR2 FQNEAQ (reference sequence). The chain's CDR3 is CASSCRNCDEQYF. For the CDR3, the DNA is TGTGCCAGCAGCTGCCGGAATTGCGACGAGCAGTACTTC.

This chain uses TRBV10-2 with TRBJ1-6; TRBD1 matches 8 bases. The germline gives CDR1 WSHSY, CDR2 SAAADI. The CDR3 length is 13 residues. The ends lost 8 bases at V and 10 bases at J; junction bases unmatched: 7. CDR3 nucleotides: TGCGCCAGCCGGGGGACAGGTCGATCACCCCTCCACTTT. This gives the protein CASRGTGRSPLHF.

The chain uses TRBV10-3 and TRBJ2-5; TRBD1 matches at 7 bases. Trimming at V came to 2 bases and at J to 2 bases, leaving 8 bases not matched to a gene. The CDR3 loop spans 16 amino acids. Germline V gene data show CDR1 as ENHRY and CDR2 as SYGVKD. CDR3 sequence (DNA): TGTGCCATCAGTGAGATCCAAAGGGGGCCGCAAGAGACCCAGTACTTC. It encodes CAISEIQRGPQETQYF.

This clonotype was recorded at least ten times. This sequence joins TRBV7-9 and TRBJ2-1; TRBD2 matches 10 bases. V dropped 7 bases and J dropped 4; count of bases not matched to a gene: 7. Germline V gives CDR1 SEHNR, CDR2 FQNEAQ (reference sequence). The CDR3 contains 15 residues. CDR3 sequence reads: CASILLAGIYNEQFF. The CDR3 nucleotides read TGTGCCAGCATCCTACTAGCGGGAATTTACAATGAGCAGTTCTTC.

This clonotype was picked up many times. The chain uses TRBV2 and TRBJ1-1; no definite D call. CDR1 is SNHLY and CDR2 is FYNNEI in the germline V gene. This CDR3 comprises 13 residues. Trimming stripped 7 bases from V and 1 base from J, with 10 bases between. The CDR3: CASNEGTNTEAFF. DNA of the CDR3: TGTGCCAGCAACGAGGGCACGAACACTGAAGCTTTCTTT. Based on the CDR3 plus reference TRBV2 and TRBJ1-1, the full variable domain is EPEVTQTPSHQVTQMGQEVILRCVPISNHLYFYWYRQILGQKVEFLVSFYNNEISEKSEIFDDQFSVERPDGSNFTLKIRSTKLEDSAMYFCASNEGTNTEAFFGQGTRLTVV.